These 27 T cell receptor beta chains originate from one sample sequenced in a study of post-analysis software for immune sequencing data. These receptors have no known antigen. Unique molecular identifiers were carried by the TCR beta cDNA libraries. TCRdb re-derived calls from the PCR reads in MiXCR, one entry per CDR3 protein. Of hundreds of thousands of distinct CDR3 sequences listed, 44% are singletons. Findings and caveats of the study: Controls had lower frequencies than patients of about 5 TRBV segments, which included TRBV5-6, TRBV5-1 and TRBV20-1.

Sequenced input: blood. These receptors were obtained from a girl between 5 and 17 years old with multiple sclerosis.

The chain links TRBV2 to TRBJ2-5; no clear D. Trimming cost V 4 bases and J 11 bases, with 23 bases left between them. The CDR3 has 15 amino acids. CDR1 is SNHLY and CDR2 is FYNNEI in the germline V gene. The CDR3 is CASSVVGYNYDEQYF. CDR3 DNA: TGTGCCAGCAGTGTGGTCGGCTACAACTACGATGAGCAGTACTTC.

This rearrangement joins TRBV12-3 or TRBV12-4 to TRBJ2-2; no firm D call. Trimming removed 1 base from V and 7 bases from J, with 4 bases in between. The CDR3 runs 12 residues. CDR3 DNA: TGTGCCAGCAGTTTAGTAAACGGGGAGCTGTTTTTT. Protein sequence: CASSLVNGELFF.

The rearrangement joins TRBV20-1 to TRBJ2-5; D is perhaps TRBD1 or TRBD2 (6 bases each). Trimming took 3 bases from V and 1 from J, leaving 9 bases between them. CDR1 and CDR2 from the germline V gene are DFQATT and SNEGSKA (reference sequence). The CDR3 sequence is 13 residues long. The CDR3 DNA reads TGCAGTGCTAGTGGGGGGCGCCAAGAGACCCAGTACTTC. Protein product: CSASGGRQETQYF.

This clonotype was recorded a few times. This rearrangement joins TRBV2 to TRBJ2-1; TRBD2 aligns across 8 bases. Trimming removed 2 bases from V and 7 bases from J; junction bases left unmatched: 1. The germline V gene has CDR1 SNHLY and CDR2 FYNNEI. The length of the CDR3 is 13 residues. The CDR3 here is CASSERGGNEQFF. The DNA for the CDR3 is TGTGCCAGCAGTGAACGGGGGGGGAATGAGCAGTTCTTC.

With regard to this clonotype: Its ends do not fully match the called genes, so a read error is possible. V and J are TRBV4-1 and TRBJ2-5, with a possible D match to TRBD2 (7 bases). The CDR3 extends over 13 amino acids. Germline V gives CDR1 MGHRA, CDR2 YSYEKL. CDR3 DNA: TGCGCCAACAGCCGGGGGGCACAAGAGACCCAGTACTTC. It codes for CANSRGAQETQYF.

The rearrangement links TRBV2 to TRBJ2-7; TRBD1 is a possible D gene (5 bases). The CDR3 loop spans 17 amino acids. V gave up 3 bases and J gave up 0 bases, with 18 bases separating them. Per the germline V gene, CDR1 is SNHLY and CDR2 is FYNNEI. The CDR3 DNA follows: TGTGCCAGCAGTGATTTGTTTTGGGGCCTCCTCTCCTACGAGCAGTACTTC. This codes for CASSDLFWGLLSYEQYF.

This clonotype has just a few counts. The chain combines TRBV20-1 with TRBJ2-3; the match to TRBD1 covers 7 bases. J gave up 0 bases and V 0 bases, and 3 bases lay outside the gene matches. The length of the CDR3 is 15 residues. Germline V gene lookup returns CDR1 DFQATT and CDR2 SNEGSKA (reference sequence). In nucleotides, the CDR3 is TGCAGTGCTAGAGACCTAGGGGGCAGCACAGATACGCAGTATTTT. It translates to CSARDLGGSTDTQYF.

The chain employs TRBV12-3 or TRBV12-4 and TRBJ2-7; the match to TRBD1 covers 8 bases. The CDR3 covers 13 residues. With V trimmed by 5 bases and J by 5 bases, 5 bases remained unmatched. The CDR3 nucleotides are TGTGCCAGCAGTAGGACAGGGAGCGACGAGCAGTACTTC. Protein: CASSRTGSDEQYF.

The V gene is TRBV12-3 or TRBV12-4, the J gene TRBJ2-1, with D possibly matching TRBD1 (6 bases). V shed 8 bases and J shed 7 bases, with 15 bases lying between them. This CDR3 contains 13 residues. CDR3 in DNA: TGTGCCAGCCAAAACAGGGATTTGAATGAGCAGTTCTTC. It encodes CASQNRDLNEQFF.

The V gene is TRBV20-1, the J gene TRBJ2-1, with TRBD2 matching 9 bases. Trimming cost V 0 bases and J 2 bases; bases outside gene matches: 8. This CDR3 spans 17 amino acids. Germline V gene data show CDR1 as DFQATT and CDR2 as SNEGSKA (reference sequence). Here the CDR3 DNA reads TGCAGTGCTAGAGATCCGACGGCTAGCGGGGCCTACAATGAGCAGTTCTTC. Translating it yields CSARDPTASGAYNEQFF.

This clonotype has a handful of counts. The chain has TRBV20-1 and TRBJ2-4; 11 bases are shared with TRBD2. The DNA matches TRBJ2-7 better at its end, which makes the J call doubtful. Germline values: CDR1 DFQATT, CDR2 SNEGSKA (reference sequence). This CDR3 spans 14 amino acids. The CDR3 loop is CSARETSGVYEQYF. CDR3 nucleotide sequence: TGCAGTGCTAGAGAGACTAGCGGGGTTTACGAGCAGTACTTC.

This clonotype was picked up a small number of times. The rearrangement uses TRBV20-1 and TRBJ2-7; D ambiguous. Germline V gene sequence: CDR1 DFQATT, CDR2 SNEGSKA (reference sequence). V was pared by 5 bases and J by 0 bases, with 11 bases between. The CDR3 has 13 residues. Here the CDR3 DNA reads TGCAGTGCTGGTTCCGCTAGCTCCTACGAGCAGTACTTC. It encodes CSAGSASSYEQYF.

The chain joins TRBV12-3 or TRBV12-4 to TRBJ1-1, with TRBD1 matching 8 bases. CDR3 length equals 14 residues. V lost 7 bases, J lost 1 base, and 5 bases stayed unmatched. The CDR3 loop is CASNLGQGNTEAFF. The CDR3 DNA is TGTGCCAGCAACCTCGGACAGGGGAACACTGAAGCTTTCTTT.

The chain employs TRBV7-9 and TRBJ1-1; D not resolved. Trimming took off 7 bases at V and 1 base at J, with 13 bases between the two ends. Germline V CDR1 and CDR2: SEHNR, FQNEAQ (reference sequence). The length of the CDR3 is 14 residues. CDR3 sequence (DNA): TGTGCCAGCAAAACGCCGGAGAGGAACACTGAAGCTTTCTTT. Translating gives CASKTPERNTEAFF.

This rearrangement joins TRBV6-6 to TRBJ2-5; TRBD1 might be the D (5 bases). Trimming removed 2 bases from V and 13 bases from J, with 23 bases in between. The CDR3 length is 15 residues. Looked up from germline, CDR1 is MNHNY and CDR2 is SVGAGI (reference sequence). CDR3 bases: TGTGCCAGCAGTTACCGTGACAGCTCTCGGAATCCCCCGTACTTC. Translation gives CASSYRDSSRNPPYF.

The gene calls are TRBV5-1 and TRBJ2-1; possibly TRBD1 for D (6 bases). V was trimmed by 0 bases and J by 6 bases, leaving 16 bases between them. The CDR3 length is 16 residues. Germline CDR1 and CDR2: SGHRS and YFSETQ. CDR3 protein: CASSLGAQGSGNEQFF. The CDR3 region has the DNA TGCGCCAGCAGCTTGGGGGCGCAGGGGTCAGGCAATGAGCAGTTCTTC.

The CDR3 region has the DNA TGCGCCAGCAGACAATTCGGGACGCTCTATGGCTACACCTTC. It encodes CASRQFGTLYGYTF. The genes are TRBV5-1 and TRBJ1-2; tentative D call: TRBD1 (5 bases). Trimming removed 5 bases at V and 4 bases at J, with 15 bases between. The germline CDR1 and CDR2 sequences are SGHRS and YFSETQ. The CDR3 contains 14 residues.

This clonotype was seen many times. The CDR3 here is CASSLPGLGNEQFF. The CDR3 nucleotides read TGCGCCAGCAGCTTACCCGGGCTGGGGAATGAGCAGTTCTTC. The V gene is TRBV5-1, the J gene TRBJ2-1; D gene unclear. This CDR3 comprises 14 residues. Germline CDR1 is SGHRS and CDR2 is YFSETQ. The ends were cut back, 2 bases at V and 7 bases at J, with 13 bases in the middle.

CDR3 residues: CASSAPGQGNTEAFF. In nucleotides, the CDR3 is TGTGCCAGCAGTGCCCCGGGACAGGGCAATACTGAAGCTTTCTTT. V is TRBV6-5 and J is TRBJ1-1; 9 bases align to TRBD1. With 5 bases clipped from V and 5 bases from J, the junction kept 9 bases outside the gene matches. The CDR3 is made up of 15 amino acids. Germline lookup yields CDR1 MNHEY and CDR2 SVGAGI.

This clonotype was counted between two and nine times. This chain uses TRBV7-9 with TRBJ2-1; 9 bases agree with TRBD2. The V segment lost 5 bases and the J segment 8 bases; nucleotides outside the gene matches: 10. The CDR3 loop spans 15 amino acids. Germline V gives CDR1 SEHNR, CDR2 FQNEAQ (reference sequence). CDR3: CASSTLGTSIDEQFF. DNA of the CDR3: TGTGCCAGCAGCACCCTCGGGACTAGCATCGATGAGCAGTTCTTC. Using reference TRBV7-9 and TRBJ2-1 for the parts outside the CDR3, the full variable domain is DTGVSQNPRHKITKRGQNVTFRCDPISEHNRLYWYRQTLGQGPEFLTYFQNEAQLEKSRLLSDRFSAERPKGSFSTLEIQRTEQGDSAMYLCASSTLGTSIDEQFFGPGTRLTVL.

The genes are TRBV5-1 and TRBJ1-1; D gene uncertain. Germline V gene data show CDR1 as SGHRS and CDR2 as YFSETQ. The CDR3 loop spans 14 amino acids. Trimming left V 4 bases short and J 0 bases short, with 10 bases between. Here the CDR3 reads CASSPLRMNTEAFF. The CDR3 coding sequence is TGCGCCAGCAGCCCCTTAAGGATGAACACTGAAGCTTTCTTT.

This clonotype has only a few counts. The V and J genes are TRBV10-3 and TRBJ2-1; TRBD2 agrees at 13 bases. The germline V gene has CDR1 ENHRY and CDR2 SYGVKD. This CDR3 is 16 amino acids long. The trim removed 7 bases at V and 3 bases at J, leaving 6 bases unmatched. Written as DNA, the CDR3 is TGTGCCATCAATGGACTAGCGGGAGCGGACTACAATGAGCAGTTCTTC. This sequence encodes CAINGLAGADYNEQFF.

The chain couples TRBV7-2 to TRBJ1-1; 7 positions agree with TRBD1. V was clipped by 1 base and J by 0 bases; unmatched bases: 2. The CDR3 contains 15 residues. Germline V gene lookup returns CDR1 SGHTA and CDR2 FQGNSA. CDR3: CASSLEGGMNTEAFF. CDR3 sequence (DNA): TGTGCCAGCAGCTTAGAAGGGGGCATGAACACTGAAGCTTTCTTT.

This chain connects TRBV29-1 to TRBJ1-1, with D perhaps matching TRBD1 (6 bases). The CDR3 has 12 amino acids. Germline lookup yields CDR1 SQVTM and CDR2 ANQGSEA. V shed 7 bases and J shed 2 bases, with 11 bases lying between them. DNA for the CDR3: TGCAGCGCCCGGACAGTAAACACTGAAGCTTTCTTT. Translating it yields CSARTVNTEAFF.

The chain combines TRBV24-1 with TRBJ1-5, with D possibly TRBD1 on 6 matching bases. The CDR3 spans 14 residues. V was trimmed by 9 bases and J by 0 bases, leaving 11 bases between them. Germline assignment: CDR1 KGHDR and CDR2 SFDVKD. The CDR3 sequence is CATARDNSNQPQHF. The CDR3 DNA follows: TGTGCCACCGCCCGGGACAATAGCAATCAGCCCCAGCATTTT.

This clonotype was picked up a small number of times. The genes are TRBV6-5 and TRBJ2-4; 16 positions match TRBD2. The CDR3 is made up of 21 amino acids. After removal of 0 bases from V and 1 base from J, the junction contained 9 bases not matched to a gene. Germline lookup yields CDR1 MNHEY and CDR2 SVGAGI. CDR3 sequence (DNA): TGTGCCAGCAGTTACTCGTTGCCGGGACTAGCGGGAGGGTGGGCCAAAAACATTCAGTACTTC. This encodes CASSYSLPGLAGGWAKNIQYF.

As DNA, the CDR3 is TGCAGTGCTAGAGGGAGGACAGTCACTTACGAGCAGTACTTC. Translation gives CSARGRTVTYEQYF. The chain uses TRBV20-1 and TRBJ2-7, with D possibly TRBD1 on 6 matching bases. The germline gives CDR1 DFQATT, CDR2 SNEGSKA (reference sequence). V was pared by 1 base and J by 4 bases, with 14 bases between. CDR3 length: 14 residues.